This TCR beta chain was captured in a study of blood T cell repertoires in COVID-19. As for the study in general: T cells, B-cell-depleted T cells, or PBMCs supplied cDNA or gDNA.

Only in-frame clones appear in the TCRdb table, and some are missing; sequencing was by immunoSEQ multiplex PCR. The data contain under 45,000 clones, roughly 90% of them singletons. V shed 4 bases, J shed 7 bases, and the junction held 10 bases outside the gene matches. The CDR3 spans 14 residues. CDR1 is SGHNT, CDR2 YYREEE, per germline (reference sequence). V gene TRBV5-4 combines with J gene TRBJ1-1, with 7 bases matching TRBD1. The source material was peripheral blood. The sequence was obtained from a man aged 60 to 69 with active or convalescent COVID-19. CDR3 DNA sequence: TGTGCCAGCAGCCTCGACAGGGCGCCCTATGAAGCTTTCTTT. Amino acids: CASSLDRAPYEAFF. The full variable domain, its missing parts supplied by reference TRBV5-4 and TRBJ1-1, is ETGVTQSPTHLIKTRGQQVTLRCSSQSGHNTVSWYQQALGQGPQFIFQYYREEENGRGNFPPRFSGLQFPNYSSELNVNALELDDSALYLCASSLDRAPYEAFFGQGTRLTVV.